These T cell receptor beta chains were read from a single sample in a study of response to subunit inactivated influenza vaccine. TCRdb reprocessed the RT-PCR reads via MiXCR and lists one record per CDR3 protein. Among around 480,000 distinct CDR3 sequences listed, approximately 15% were seen once. The input for sequencing was CD4+ T cells sorted from PBMCs, taken less than 30 months after vaccination. Receptor source: a man aged 45-69 years who received an inactivated influenza vaccine. The CDR3 runs from the conserved cysteine through the conserved F or W. The D gene is left open where the match is weak. Size values are once, few and many counts, or a class for expanded clones, and some rows have none.

CDR3aa | CDR3nt | d_gene | v_gene | len | j_gene | abundance
CSVGVRGAKANGYTF | TGCAGCGTTGGCGTTCGGGGCGCGAAGGCGAACGGCTACACCTTC | NA | TRBV29-1 | 15 | TRBJ1-2 | NA
CSAREGQGGEKLFF | TGCAGTGCTAGAGAGGGCCAGGGAGGTGAAAAACTGTTTTTT | NA | TRBV20-1 | 14 | TRBJ1-4 | NA
CSFRGQANTGELFF | TGCAGCTTTCGGGGACAGGCAAACACCGGGGAGCTGTTTTTT | TRBD1 | TRBV29-1 | 14 | TRBJ2-2 | many
CASSGGLEQYF | TGCGCCAGCAGCGGGGGGCTTGAGCAGTACTTC | NA | TRBV5-1 | 11 | TRBJ2-7 | many
CSVHPGLPYNEQFF | TGCAGTGTTCACCCGGGACTACCTTACAATGAGCAGTTCTTC | TRBD2 | TRBV20-1 | 14 | TRBJ2-1 | NA
CASSPIGQSDTQYF | TGTGCCAGCTCACCTATAGGACAGTCAGATACGCAGTATTTT | NA | TRBV18 | 14 | TRBJ2-3 | few
CASSSSAWTGAEQYF | TGTGCCAGCAGCTCATCAGCATGGACAGGGGCCGAGCAGTACTTC | TRBD1 | TRBV5-4 | 15 | TRBJ2-7 | NA
CASSLVFGLDTQYF | TGCGCCAGCAGCTTGGTTTTCGGTTTAGATACGCAGTATTTT | NA | TRBV5-1 | 14 | TRBJ2-3 | NA
CASSYSRRTDTQYF | TGTGCCAGCAGTTACTCGAGGCGCACAGATACGCAGTATTTT | NA | TRBV6-5 | 14 | TRBJ2-3 | many
CASSLSGQGGEQYF | TGTGCCAGCAGCTTGTCAGGTCAGGGAGGCGAGCAGTACTTC | NA | TRBV5-6 | 14 | TRBJ2-7 | NA
CATSREEMGYEQYF | TGTGCCACCAGCAGAGAAGAGATGGGCTACGAGCAGTACTTC | NA | TRBV15 | 14 | TRBJ2-7 | NA
CASSLGGDDYGYTF | TGCGCCAGCAGCTTGGGAGGGGACGACTATGGCTACACCTTC | NA | TRBV5-1 | 14 | TRBJ1-2 | few
CSAPALDRGETQYF | TGCAGTGCCCCAGCCTTGGACAGGGGTGAGACCCAGTACTTC | TRBD1 | TRBV20-1 | 14 | TRBJ2-5 | NA
CASSLQETQYF | TGTGCCAGCAGCTTACAAGAGACCCAGTACTTC | NA | TRBV18 | 11 | TRBJ2-5 | medium-sized
CASSQGVTSGRYNEQFF | TGCGCCAGCAGCCAGGGGGTGACTAGCGGGAGATACAATGAGCAGTTCTTC | TRBD2 | TRBV4-3 | 17 | TRBJ2-1 | NA
CASSAYDTLHF | TGTGCCAGCAGCGCATATGACACCCTCCACTTT | NA | TRBV3-1 | 11 | TRBJ1-6 | NA
CAISERTADEQYF | TGTGCCATCAGTGAGAGGACAGCAGACGAGCAGTACTTC | NA | TRBV10-3 | 13 | TRBJ2-7 | many
CASSYPGLQETQYF | TGTGCCAGCAGTTATCCGGGACTACAAGAGACCCAGTACTTC | TRBD2 | TRBV3-1 | 14 | TRBJ2-5 | once
CASSPSTGGGNTIYF | TGTGCCAGCAGTCCTTCCACAGGGGGTGGAAACACCATATATTTT | TRBD1 | TRBV12-3/TRBV12-4 | 15 | TRBJ1-3 | NA
CASSLRGPYGYTF | TGTGCCAGCAGTTTGAGGGGTCCCTATGGCTACACCTTC | NA | TRBV28 | 13 | TRBJ1-2 | NA
CASSPLTATNTGELFF | TGTGCCAGCAGCCCCCTCACGGCCACGAACACCGGGGAGCTGTTTTTT | NA | TRBV14 | 16 | TRBJ2-2 | NA
CASSIYRAGYTF | TGTGCCAGCAGCATCTACAGGGCTGGCTACACCTTC | NA | TRBV6-2/TRBV6-3 | 12 | TRBJ1-2 | few